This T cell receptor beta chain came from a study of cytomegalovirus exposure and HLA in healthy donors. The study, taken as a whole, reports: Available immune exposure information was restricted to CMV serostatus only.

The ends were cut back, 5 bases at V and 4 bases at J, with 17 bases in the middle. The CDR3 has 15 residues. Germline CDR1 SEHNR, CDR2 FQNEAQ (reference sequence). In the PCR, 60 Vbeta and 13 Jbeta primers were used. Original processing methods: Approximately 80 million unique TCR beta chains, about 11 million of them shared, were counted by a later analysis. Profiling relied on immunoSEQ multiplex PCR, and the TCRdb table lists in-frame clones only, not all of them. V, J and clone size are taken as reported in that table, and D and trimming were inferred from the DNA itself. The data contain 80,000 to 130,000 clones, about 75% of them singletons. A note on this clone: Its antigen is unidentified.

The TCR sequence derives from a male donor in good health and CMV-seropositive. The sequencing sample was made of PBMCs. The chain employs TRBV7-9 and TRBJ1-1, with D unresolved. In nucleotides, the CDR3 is TGTGCCAGCAGCCCCACAGCGGTTGTCAGCACTGAAGCTTTCTTT. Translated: CASSPTAVVSTEAFF.